This T cell receptor (beta chain) was sequenced during a study of Ad26.COV2.S vaccination and SARS-CoV-2 variants. Treatment in this sample: around 19 received Ad26.COV2.S at low or high dose, single or two shots; 5 received placebo; per-sample allocation not given. Day 63 after the first vaccine or placebo injection was the time point for sampling. An 18-55-year-old adult in Boston served as donor. Profiled with immunoSEQ multiplex PCR; TCRdb holds only in-frame clones, not every one. The sample has 400,000 to 500,000 clones; approximately 88% are singletons. After removal of 5 bases from V and 8 bases from J, the junction contained 10 bases not matched to a gene. The CDR3 is 15 amino acids. Germline lookup yields CDR1 SGHTA and CDR2 FQGNSA.

J is TRBJ2-1 and V is TRBV7-2, with 9 nucleotides matching TRBD2. The receptor comes from a person between 18 and 59 years old who received the Ad26.COV2.S COVID-19 vaccine or a placebo. Material: peripheral blood, obtained in a trial of Ad26.COV2.S vaccine versus placebo. The CDR3 reads CASSHRLAGVDEQFF. The CDR3 nucleotides read TGTGCCAGCAGCCACCGTTTAGCGGGGGTTGATGAGCAGTTCTTC.